This is a list of T cell receptor beta chains from one sample in a study of CD8 T cells in Susac syndrome. TCRdb analysed the immunoSEQ multiplex PCR reads with MiXCR anew, one entry per CDR3 protein. The sample has about 71,000 distinct CDR3 sequences; just over 90% are singletons. Material: CD4+ T cells from PBMCs. The origin of the receptors is a human donor with Susac syndrome. Both conserved end residues are part of each CDR3. D genes are given only for firm matches. Part of the rows lack a size; the others show once, few, many or a class for expanded clones.

TRBJ2-1	.	.	TRBV20-1	CSARDTGTRSGQFF	TGCAGTGCTAGAGACACCGGGACGCGGAGCGGGCAGTTCTTC
TRBJ2-4	TRBD1	.	TRBV28	CASSRERGRGPKNIQYF	TGTGCCAGCAGCCGGGAGAGGGGCAGGGGGCCCAAAAACATTCAGTACTTC
TRBJ2-1	.	.	TRBV9	CASSALAGSLTNEQFF	TGTGCCAGCAGCGCCCTGGCGGGGTCTCTCACCAATGAGCAGTTCTTC
TRBJ2-3	.	.	TRBV30	CAWSVKGRADTQYF	TGTGCCTGGAGTGTAAAGGGAAGGGCAGATACGCAGTATTTT
TRBJ2-5	TRBD2	.	TRBV4-1	CASSLRTSGGQETQYF	TGCGCCAGCAGCCTCCGGACTAGCGGGGGACAAGAGACCCAGTACTTC
TRBJ2-1	.	.	TRBV18	CASSPLNNEQFF	TGTGCCAGCTCACCACTAAACAATGAGCAGTTCTTC
TRBJ1-1	.	few	TRBV11-3	CASSLDQNTEAFF	TGTGCCAGCAGCTTAGATCAGAACACTGAAGCTTTCTTT
TRBJ2-3	.	.	TRBV7-2	CASSLGGTTSTDTQYF	TGTGCCAGCAGCTTAGGAGGGACAACTAGCACAGATACGCAGTATTTT
TRBJ2-4	.	.	TRBV6-2/TRBV6-3	CASSFIGGLAKNIQYF	TGTGCCAGCAGTTTCATCGGGGGATTAGCCAAAAACATTCAGTACTTC
TRBJ2-4	TRBD1	.	TRBV9	CASSTGQGGNIQYF	TGTGCCAGCAGCACCGGACAGGGAGGAAACATTCAGTACTTC
TRBJ1-1	.	.	TRBV28	CASSLFKVGTEAFF	TGTGCCAGCAGTTTATTTAAGGTGGGGACTGAAGCTTTCTTT
TRBJ2-3	.	.	TRBV20-1	CSAPQGDTQYF	TGCAGTGCACCACAGGGAGATACGCAGTATTTT
TRBJ2-5	.	.	TRBV7-2	CASNLVRETQYF	TGTGCCAGCAACTTGGTGCGTGAGACCCAGTACTTC
TRBJ2-6	.	.	TRBV3-1	CASSRGMATPGANVLTF	TGTGCCAGCAGCCGGGGGATGGCGACCCCTGGGGCCAACGTCCTGACTTTC
TRBJ2-1	TRBD2	.	TRBV2	CASSELLAGSDEQFF	TGTGCCAGCAGTGAACTTCTAGCGGGTTCTGATGAGCAGTTCTTC
TRBJ2-7	TRBD1	few	TRBV7-9	CASSPRTGIYEQYF	TGTGCCAGCAGCCCTCGGACAGGGATCTACGAGCAGTACTTC
TRBJ2-7	TRBD2	.	TRBV6-5	CASSSGGRSYEQYF	TGTGCCAGCAGTAGCGGGGGGCGATCCTACGAGCAGTACTTC
TRBJ1-6	.	.	TRBV20-1	CSAGRTAQYSYNSPLHF	TGCAGTGCCGGGAGGACCGCACAATACTCCTATAATTCACCCCTCCACTTT
TRBJ1-2	.	.	TRBV6-2/TRBV6-3	CASSYSGQSYGYTF	TGTGCCAGCAGTTACTCTGGACAGAGTTATGGCTACACCTTC
TRBJ2-2	TRBD2	.	TRBV28	CASSSSAGEDTGELFF	TGTGCCAGCAGTTCCTCAGCGGGGGAGGACACCGGGGAGCTGTTTTTT
TRBJ2-7	.	.	TRBV20-1	CSATRGGLLSYEQYF	TGCAGTGCTACTCGTGGGGGGCTCCTCTCCTACGAGCAGTACTTC
TRBJ2-7	TRBD1	.	TRBV20-1	CSASHGQGVHEQYF	TGCAGTGCGTCTCACGGACAGGGGGTCCACGAGCAGTACTTC
TRBJ2-2	.	.	TRBV6-2/TRBV6-3	CASSYSRRTGNTGELFF	TGTGCCAGCAGTTACTCGAGGCGGACGGGGAACACCGGGGAGCTGTTTTTT
TRBJ1-2	.	once	TRBV7-2	CASSLVVGSNYGYTF	TGTGCCAGCAGCTTAGTGGTAGGATCTAACTATGGCTACACCTTC
TRBJ1-2	TRBD1	.	TRBV6-1	CASRKGQGVGSDYGYTF	TGTGCCAGCAGGAAAGGACAGGGAGTCGGATCGGACTATGGCTACACCTTC
TRBJ2-4	.	.	TRBV12-3/TRBV12-4	CASSFQGAKNIQYF	TGTGCCAGCAGTTTCCAAGGAGCCAAAAACATTCAGTACTTC
TRBJ1-2	.	.	TRBV7-8	CASSFGGGYTF	TGTGCCAGCAGCTTCGGGGGTGGCTACACCTTC
TRBJ1-3	TRBD1	.	TRBV5-4	CASSPAGGGNTIYF	TGTGCCAGCAGCCCGGCAGGGGGTGGAAACACCATATATTTT
TRBJ2-2	.	.	TRBV20-1	CSAPLGGANTGELFF	TGCAGTGCTCCTCTCGGCGGGGCGAACACCGGGGAGCTGTTTTTT
TRBJ2-5	.	.	TRBV5-6	CASSPWGTEEETQYF	TGTGCCAGCAGCCCCTGGGGGACCGAGGAGGAGACCCAGTACTTC
TRBJ2-4	.	.	TRBV14	CASSQVAGIQYF	TGTGCCAGCAGCCAAGTAGCTGGCATTCAGTACTTC
TRBJ2-6	.	.	TRBV12-3/TRBV12-4	CASSPTSSGANVLTF	TGTGCCAGCAGTCCGACCAGCTCTGGGGCCAACGTCCTGACTTTC
TRBJ2-3	.	.	TRBV20-1	CSARVGSVGTDTQYF	TGCAGTGCTAGAGTCGGGTCTGTGGGCACAGATACGCAGTATTTT